This entry is about one T cell receptor (beta chain). The data are from a study of blood T cell repertoires in COVID-19. Study overall: Italy, Spain and the United States were the sources of the convalescent and acute COVID-19 samples.

Profiling relied on immunoSEQ multiplex PCR, and the TCRdb table lists in-frame clones only, not all of them. Found here are under 45,000 clones, 88% of them singletons; the top ten hold over 8%. Per the germline V gene, CDR1 is SGHRS and CDR2 is YFSETQ. The CDR3 extends over 15 amino acids. V trimming: 3 bases; J trimming: 5 bases; junction bases outside the gene matches: 7. The chain combines TRBV5-1 with TRBJ2-5; 10 positions match TRBD2. The source is a human donor in a cohort sampled during active COVID-19. Sequenced: peripheral blood. The CDR3, as DNA: TGCGCCAGCAGCTCCCTAGCGGGGGCTGGGGAGACCCAGTACTTC. Protein product: CASSSLAGAGETQYF.